The 12 T cell receptor beta chains listed next were all sequenced from one sample in a study of T-cell reconstitution after alpha-beta-depleted transplantation in children. A TCRbeta library incorporating unique molecular identifiers was prepared. MiXCR was run by TCRdb on the PCR reads, yielding one entry per CDR3 protein. This sample yields 640,000 or so distinct CDR3 sequences, of which around 16% are seen a single time; 1.1% belongs to the top ten. Sequenced material: PBMCs from the stem cell graft donor, taken from the stem cell graft. These receptors originate from a human donor who donated a stem cell graft to a child with acute myeloid leukemia.

This clonotype was observed at least ten times. This rearrangement joins TRBV12-3 or TRBV12-4 to TRBJ1-1, with 7 bases that match TRBD1. The J segment lost 7 bases and the V segment lost 6 bases, leaving 8 bases of the junction unmatched. The CDR3 runs to 13 residues. The CDR3 DNA is TGTGCCAGCAGACCAACAGGGGCGAATGAAGCTTTCTTT. Residues: CASRPTGANEAFF.

The chain recombines TRBV7-9 with TRBJ2-7; 9 nucleotides agree with TRBD1. The CDR3 spans 17 residues. CDR1 and CDR2 from the germline V gene are SEHNR and FQNEAQ (reference sequence). J gave up 0 bases and V 5 bases, and 11 bases lay outside the gene matches. The CDR3 is CASSTSPTGGSSYEQYF. Here the CDR3 DNA reads TGTGCCAGCAGCACAAGTCCGACAGGGGGAAGCTCCTACGAGCAGTACTTC. Based on the CDR3 plus reference TRBV7-9 and TRBJ2-7, the full variable domain is DTGVSQNPRHKITKRGQNVTFRCDPISEHNRLYWYRQTLGQGPEFLTYFQNEAQLEKSRLLSDRFSAERPKGSFSTLEIQRTEQGDSAMYLCASSTSPTGGSSYEQYFGPGTRLTVT.

This clonotype has at least ten counts. V is TRBV6-2 or TRBV6-3 and J is TRBJ2-1; D may be TRBD1 or TRBD2 (6 bases each). Germline V gene lookup returns CDR1 MNHEY and CDR2 SVGEGT. The V end lost 2 bases, the J end lost 4 bases, and 12 bases lay between the germline ends. The CDR3 spans 15 residues. CDR3 in amino acids: CASSYDGGPYNEQFF. The CDR3 DNA reads TGTGCCAGCAGTTACGATGGGGGGCCTTACAATGAGCAGTTCTTC.

The V gene is TRBV4-2, the J gene TRBJ1-4, with D unclear. Germline values: CDR1 LGHNA, CDR2 YNFKEQ. V lost 4 bases and J lost 5, with 11 bases in between. The CDR3 runs to 14 residues. CDR3 sequence (DNA): TGTGCCAGCAGCCTCCGGCCCCGAAATGAAAAACTGTTTTTT. Encoded protein: CASSLRPRNEKLFF.

There are many counts of this clonotype. V gene TRBV20-1 combines with J gene TRBJ1-2, with D maybe TRBD1 (5 bases). The germline gives CDR1 DFQATT, CDR2 SNEGSKA (reference sequence). Trimming left V 6 bases short and J 7 bases short, with 21 bases between. The CDR3 is 14 residues long. CDR3 protein: CSAPSRGGIGGYTF. The CDR3 DNA reads TGCAGTGCCCCCTCGAGGGGCGGAATAGGTGGCTACACCTTC.

The CDR3 is CASSGAGGLSTEAFF. Written as DNA, the CDR3 is TGTGCCAGCAGTGGCGCAGGGGGTCTCAGCACTGAAGCTTTCTTT. V and J are TRBV27 and TRBJ1-1, with 7 nucleotides matching TRBD1. V lost 5 bases and J lost 4; bases outside the gene matches: 10. CDR1 MNHEY and CDR2 SMNVEV come from the germline V gene (reference sequence). The length of the CDR3 is 15 residues.

This clonotype has at least ten counts. The chain carries TRBV20-1 and TRBJ1-5; D is undetermined. The CDR3 totals 13 residues. Trimming cost V 3 bases and J 0 bases, with 6 bases left between them. Germline lookup yields CDR1 DFQATT and CDR2 SNEGSKA (reference sequence). DNA of the CDR3: TGCAGTGCTAGGGCAGATAGCAATCAGCCCCAGCATTTT. This encodes CSARADSNQPQHF.

This clonotype was seen ten or more times. V and J are TRBV29-1 and TRBJ2-3; D is uncertain. The CDR3 length is 13 residues. With 0 bases removed from V and 2 bases from J, the gap between germline ends came to 6 bases. The germline gives CDR1 SQVTM, CDR2 ANQGSEA. CDR3 sequence reads: CSVEDSITDTQYF. The CDR3 bases are TGCAGCGTTGAAGATAGTATCACAGATACGCAGTATTTT.

The V call is TRBV20-1, the J call TRBJ1-3; 7 nucleotides align to TRBD1. Germline CDR1 DFQATT, CDR2 SNEGSKA (reference sequence). This CDR3 has 16 residues. V was clipped by 2 bases and J by 0 bases; unmatched bases: 7. The CDR3 reads CSARWTGPRSGNTIYF. The CDR3 coding sequence is TGCAGTGCTAGATGGACAGGCCCCCGCTCTGGAAACACCATATATTTT.

Ten or more counts support this clonotype. The chain links TRBV20-1 to TRBJ1-4; 7 bases fit TRBD1. The ends lost 3 bases at V and 6 bases at J; junction bases unmatched: 10. Germline V gives CDR1 DFQATT, CDR2 SNEGSKA (reference sequence). The CDR3 totals 15 residues. CDR3: CSASDNRGSDEKLFF. For the CDR3, the DNA is TGCAGTGCTAGTGACAACAGGGGAAGCGATGAAAAACTGTTTTTT.

This clonotype was found many times. DNA of the CDR3: TGTGCCAGCAGCTTGGCCTCAGGGGCGAACACTGAAGCTTTCTTT. Protein product: CASSLASGANTEAFF. The V call is TRBV5-5, the J call TRBJ1-1, with D possibly being TRBD1 (6 bases). V was pared by 0 bases and J by 1 base, with 10 bases between. This CDR3 has 15 residues. Germline assignment: CDR1 SGHKS and CDR2 YYEKEE (reference sequence).

This clonotype has only a few counts. The chain is built from TRBV21-1 and TRBJ2-2; the table's D call, TRBD1, has no DNA check behind it. TRBV21-1 represents a pseudogene. The CDR3 is made up of 16 amino acids. For the CDR3, the DNA is TGTGCCAGCAGCAAAGTGGGACCGTCGAACACCGGGGAGCTGTTTTTT. This gives the protein CASSKVGPSNTGELFF.